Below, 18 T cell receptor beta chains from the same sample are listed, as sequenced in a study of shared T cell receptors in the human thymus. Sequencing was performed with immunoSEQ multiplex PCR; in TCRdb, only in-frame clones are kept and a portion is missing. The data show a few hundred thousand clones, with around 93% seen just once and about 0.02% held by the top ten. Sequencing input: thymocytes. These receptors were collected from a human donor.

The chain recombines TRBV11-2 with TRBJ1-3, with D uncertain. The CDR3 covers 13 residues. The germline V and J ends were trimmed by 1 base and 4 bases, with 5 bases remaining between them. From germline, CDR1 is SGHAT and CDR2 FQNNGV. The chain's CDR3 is CASSLVRGNTIYF. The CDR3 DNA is TGTGCCAGCAGCTTAGTCAGAGGAAACACCATATATTTT.

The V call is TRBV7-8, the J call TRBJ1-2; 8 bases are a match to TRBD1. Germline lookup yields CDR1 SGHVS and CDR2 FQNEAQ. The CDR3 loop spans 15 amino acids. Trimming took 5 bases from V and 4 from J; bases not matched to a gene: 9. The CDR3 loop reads CASSLRDRTSYGYTF. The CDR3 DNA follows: TGTGCCAGCAGCCTCCGGGACAGGACATCCTATGGCTACACCTTC.

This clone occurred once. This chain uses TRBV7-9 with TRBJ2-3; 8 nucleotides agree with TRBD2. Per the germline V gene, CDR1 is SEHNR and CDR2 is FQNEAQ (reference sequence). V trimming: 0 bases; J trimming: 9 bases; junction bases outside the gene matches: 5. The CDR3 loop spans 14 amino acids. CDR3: CASSLAEGLETQYF. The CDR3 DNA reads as TGTGCCAGCAGCTTAGCCGAGGGACTAGAGACGCAGTATTTT.

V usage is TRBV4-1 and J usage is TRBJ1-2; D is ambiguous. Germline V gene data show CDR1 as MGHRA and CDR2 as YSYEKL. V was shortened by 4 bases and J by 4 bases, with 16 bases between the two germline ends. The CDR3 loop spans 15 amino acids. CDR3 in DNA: TGCGCCAGCAGCCCGACCCACCGATCGGGCTATGGCTACACCTTC. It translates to CASSPTHRSGYGYTF.

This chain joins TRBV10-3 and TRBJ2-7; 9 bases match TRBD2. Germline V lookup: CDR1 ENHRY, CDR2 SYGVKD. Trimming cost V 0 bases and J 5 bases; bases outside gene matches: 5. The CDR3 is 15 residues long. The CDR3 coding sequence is TGTGCCATCAGTGAGTCGATACTAGCGGGTGACGAGCAGTACTTC. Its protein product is CAISESILAGDEQYF.

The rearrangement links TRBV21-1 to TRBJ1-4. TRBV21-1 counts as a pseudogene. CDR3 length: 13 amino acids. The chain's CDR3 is CPISGGACEKLFF. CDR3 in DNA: TGTCCAATTAGCGGGGGGGCGTGTGAAAAACTGTTTTTT.

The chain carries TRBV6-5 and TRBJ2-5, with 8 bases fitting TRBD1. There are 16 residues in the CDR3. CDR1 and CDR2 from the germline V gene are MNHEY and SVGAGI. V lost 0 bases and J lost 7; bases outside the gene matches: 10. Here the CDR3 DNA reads TGTGCCAGCAGTTACTCGCGGACAGGGCCATGTTGGACCCAGTACTTC. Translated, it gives CASSYSRTGPCWTQYF.

This CDR3 reads CATSPRRQGAGYEQYF. Here the CDR3 DNA reads TGTGCCACCAGCCCACGACGACAGGGGGCGGGCTACGAGCAGTACTTC. The chain has TRBV15 and TRBJ2-7; 10 nucleotides match TRBD1. The ends lost 5 bases at V and 3 bases at J; junction bases unmatched: 10. CDR1 is LNHNV and CDR2 is YYDKDF in the germline V gene (reference sequence). The CDR3 spans 16 residues.

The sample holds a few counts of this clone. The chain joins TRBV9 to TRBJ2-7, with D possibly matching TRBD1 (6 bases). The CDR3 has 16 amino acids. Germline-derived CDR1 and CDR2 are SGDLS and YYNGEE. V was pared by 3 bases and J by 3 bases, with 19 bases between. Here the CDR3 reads CASSARQETPNYEQYF. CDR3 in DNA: TGTGCCAGCAGCGCCCGACAGGAGACGCCTAACTACGAGCAGTACTTC.

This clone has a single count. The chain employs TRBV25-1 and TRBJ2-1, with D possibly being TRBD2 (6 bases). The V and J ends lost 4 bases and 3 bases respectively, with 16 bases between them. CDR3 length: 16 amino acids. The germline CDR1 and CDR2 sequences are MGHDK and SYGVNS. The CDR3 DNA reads TGTGCCAGCAGTGGGTGGCTTAGCGGCCTCTACAATGAGCAGTTCTTC. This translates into CASSGWLSGLYNEQFF.

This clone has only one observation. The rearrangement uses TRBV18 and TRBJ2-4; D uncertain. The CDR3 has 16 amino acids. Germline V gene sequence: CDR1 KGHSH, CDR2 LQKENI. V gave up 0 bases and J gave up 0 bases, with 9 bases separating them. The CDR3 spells CASSPPSPLAKNIQYF. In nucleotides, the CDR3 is TGTGCCAGCTCACCACCTAGCCCCCTAGCCAAAAACATTCAGTACTTC. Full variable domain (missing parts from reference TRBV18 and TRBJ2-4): NAGVMQNPRHLVRRRGQEARLRCSPMKGHSHVYWYRQLPEEGLKFMVYLQKENIIDESGMPKERFSAEFPKEGPSILRIQQVVRGDSAAYFCASSPPSPLAKNIQYFGAGTRLSVL.

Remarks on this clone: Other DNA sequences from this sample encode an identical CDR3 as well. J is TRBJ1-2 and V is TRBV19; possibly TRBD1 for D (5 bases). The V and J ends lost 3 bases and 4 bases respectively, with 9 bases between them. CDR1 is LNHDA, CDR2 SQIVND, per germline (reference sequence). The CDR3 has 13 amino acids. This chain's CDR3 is CASSMGQGYGYTF. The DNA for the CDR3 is TGTGCCAGTAGTATGGGCCAGGGCTATGGCTACACCTTC.

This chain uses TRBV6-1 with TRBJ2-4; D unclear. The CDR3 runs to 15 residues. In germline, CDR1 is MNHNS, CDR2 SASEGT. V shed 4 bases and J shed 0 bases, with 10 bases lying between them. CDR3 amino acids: CASSATYLAKNIQYF. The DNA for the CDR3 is TGTGCCAGCAGTGCTACATATTTAGCCAAAAACATTCAGTACTTC.

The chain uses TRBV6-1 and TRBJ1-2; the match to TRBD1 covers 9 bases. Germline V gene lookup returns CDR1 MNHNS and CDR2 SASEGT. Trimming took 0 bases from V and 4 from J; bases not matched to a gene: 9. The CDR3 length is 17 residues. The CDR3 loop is CASSEALRGTGFYGYTF. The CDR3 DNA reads TGTGCCAGCAGTGAAGCGCTAAGGGGGACAGGGTTCTATGGCTACACCTTC.

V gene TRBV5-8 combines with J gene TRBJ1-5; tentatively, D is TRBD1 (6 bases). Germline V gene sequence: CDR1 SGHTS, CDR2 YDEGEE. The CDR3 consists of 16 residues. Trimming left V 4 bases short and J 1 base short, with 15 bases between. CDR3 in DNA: TGTGCCAGCAGCCCTAACAGGGTGGCGAGCAATCAGCCCCAGCATTTT. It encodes CASSPNRVASNQPQHF.

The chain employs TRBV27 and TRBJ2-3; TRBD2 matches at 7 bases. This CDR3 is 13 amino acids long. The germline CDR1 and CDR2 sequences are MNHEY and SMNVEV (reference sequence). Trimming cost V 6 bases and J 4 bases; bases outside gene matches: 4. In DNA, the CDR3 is TGTGCCAGCAGGCGGGAGAAGTCAGATACGCAGTATTTT. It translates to CASRREKSDTQYF.

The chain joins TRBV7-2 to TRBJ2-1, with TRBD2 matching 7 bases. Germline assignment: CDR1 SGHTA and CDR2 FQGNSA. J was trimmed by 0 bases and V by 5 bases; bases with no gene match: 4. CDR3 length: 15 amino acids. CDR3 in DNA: TGTGCCAGCAGCCCTAGCGGAAGCTCCTACAATGAGCAGTTCTTC. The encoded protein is CASSPSGSSYNEQFF. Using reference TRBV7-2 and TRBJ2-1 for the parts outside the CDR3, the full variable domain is GAGVSQSPSNKVTEKGKDVELRCDPISGHTALYWYRQSLGQGLEFLIYFQGNSAPDKSGLPSDRFSAERTGGSVSTLTIQRTQQEDSAVYLCASSPSGSSYNEQFFGPGTRLTVL.

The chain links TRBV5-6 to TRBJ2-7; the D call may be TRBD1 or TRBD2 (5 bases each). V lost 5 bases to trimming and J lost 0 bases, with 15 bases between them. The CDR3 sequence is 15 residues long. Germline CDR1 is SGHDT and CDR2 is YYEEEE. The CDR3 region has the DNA TGTGCCAGCAGTCCCCGGGGCGGGTACTCCTACGAGCAGTACTTC. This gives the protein CASSPRGGYSYEQYF.